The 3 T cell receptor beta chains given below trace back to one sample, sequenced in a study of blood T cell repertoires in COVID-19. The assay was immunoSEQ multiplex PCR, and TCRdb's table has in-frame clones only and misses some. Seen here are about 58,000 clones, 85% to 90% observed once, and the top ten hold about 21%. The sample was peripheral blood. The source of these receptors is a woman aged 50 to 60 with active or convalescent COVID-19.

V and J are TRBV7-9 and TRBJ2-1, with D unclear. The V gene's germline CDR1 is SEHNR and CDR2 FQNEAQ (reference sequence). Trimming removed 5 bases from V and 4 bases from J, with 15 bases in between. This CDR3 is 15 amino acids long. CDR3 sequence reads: CASSRPGSGYNEQFF. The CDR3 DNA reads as TGTGCCAGCAGCCGTCCCGGCTCGGGTTACAATGAGCAGTTCTTC. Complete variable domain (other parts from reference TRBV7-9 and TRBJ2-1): DTGVSQNPRHKITKRGQNVTFRCDPISEHNRLYWYRQTLGQGPEFLTYFQNEAQLEKSRLLSDRFSAERPKGSFSTLEIQRTEQGDSAMYLCASSRPGSGYNEQFFGPGTRLTVL.

CDR3 bases: TGTGCCTGGGGCCCGGGACAAGTGAACACTGAAGCTTTCTTT. Encoded protein: CAWGPGQVNTEAFF. The chain uses TRBV30 and TRBJ1-1, with D possibly being TRBD1 (6 bases). Germline loops: CDR1 GTSNPN, CDR2 SVGIG (reference sequence). CDR3 length equals 14 residues. V was pared by 5 bases and J by 0 bases, with 13 bases between.

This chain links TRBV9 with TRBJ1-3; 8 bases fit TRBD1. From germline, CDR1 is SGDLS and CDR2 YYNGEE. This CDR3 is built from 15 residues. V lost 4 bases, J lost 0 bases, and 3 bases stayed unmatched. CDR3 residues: CASSTDRGSGNTIYF. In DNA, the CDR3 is TGTGCCAGCAGCACAGACAGGGGCTCTGGAAACACCATATATTTT.